These 16 T cell receptor beta chains came from one sample sequenced in a study of T cells in Graves' hyperthyroidism and ophthalmopathy. Regions amplified from RNA transcripts were the TCR beta CDR3 regions. HTBI primers were used for first-round RT-PCR of the TCR CDR3. TCRdb passed the multiplex PCR reads through MiXCR, listing each CDR3 protein once. The repertoire includes hundreds of thousands of distinct CDR3 sequences, about a sixth of them detected once, and under 3.5% sits in the top ten. Source material: blood. These receptors all stem from a woman aged 35 to 49 with Graves' ophthalmopathy.

The table lists this clonotype with a few counts. The chain combines TRBV10-3 with TRBJ2-7; tentative D call: TRBD1 (6 bases). CDR3 length: 14 amino acids. Trimming removed 6 bases from V and 0 bases from J, with 12 bases in between. The V gene's germline CDR1 is ENHRY and CDR2 SYGVKD. The CDR3 region is CAISATDSSYEQYF. The CDR3 DNA is TGTGCCATCAGCGCTACGGACAGCTCCTACGAGCAGTACTTC.

The table lists this clonotype with many counts. This sequence may be a read error, since a much larger clone differs from it by one base. The chain recombines TRBV4-1 with TRBJ2-5; D call uncertain. This CDR3 region has 12 residues. In germline, CDR1 is MGHRA, CDR2 YSYEKL. This CDR3 is CASSQDLETQYF. CDR3 sequence (DNA): TGTGCCAGCAGCCAAGATTTGGAGACCCAGTACTTC.

This clonotype showed up many times. The rearrangement uses TRBV2 and TRBJ2-7; 8 bases fit TRBD1. Germline V gene lookup returns CDR1 SNHLY and CDR2 FYNNEI. The CDR3 length is 13 residues. V lost 7 bases to trimming and J lost 5 bases; unmatched junction nucleotides: 7. The CDR3 loop is CASTGDRLNEQYF. CDR3 bases: TGTGCCAGCACCGGGGACAGGCTAAACGAGCAGTACTTC. Full variable domain (rest looked up from reference TRBV2 and TRBJ2-7): EPEVTQTPSHQVTQMGQEVILRCVPISNHLYFYWYRQILGQKVEFLVSFYNNEISEKSEIFDDQFSVERPDGSNFTLKIRSTKLEDSAMYFCASTGDRLNEQYFGPGTRLTVT.

This clonotype appeared a few times. J is TRBJ1-2 and V is TRBV7-2; D remains unclear. The ends were cut back, 1 base at V and 0 bases at J, with 9 bases in the middle. The CDR3 totals 15 residues. CDR1 and CDR2 (germline): SGHTA, FQGNSA. In DNA form, the CDR3 reads TGTGCCAGCAGCTTAGAAATGTTAGCTAACTATGGCTACACCTTC. This sequence encodes CASSLEMLANYGYTF.

This clonotype is a singleton in its sample. V usage is TRBV28 and J usage is TRBJ1-5, with D tentatively TRBD1 (5 bases). Looked up from germline, CDR1 is MDHEN and CDR2 is SYDVKM. This CDR3 spans 15 amino acids. V was shortened by 10 bases and J by 0 bases, with 16 bases between the two germline ends. The CDR3 sequence: CATLKGTYSNQPQHF. CDR3 in DNA: TGTGCCACCTTAAAAGGGACCTATAGCAATCAGCCCCAGCATTTT. The full variable domain, completed using reference TRBV28 and TRBJ1-5, is DVKVTQSSRYLVKRTGEKVFLECVQDMDHENMFWYRQDPGLGLRLIYFSYDVKMKEKGDIPEGYSVSREKKERFSLILESASTNQTSMYLCATLKGTYSNQPQHFGDGTRLSIL.

This clonotype was seen many times. This chain uses TRBV18 with TRBJ2-7; unclear D gene. Trimming took off 2 bases at V and 1 base at J, with 6 bases between the two ends. This CDR3 spans 13 amino acids. Germline V lookup: CDR1 KGHSH, CDR2 LQKENI. This CDR3 is CASSPSVSYEQYF. The CDR3 DNA reads TGTGCCAGCTCACCATCAGTGTCCTACGAGCAGTACTTC.

This clonotype was counted at least ten times. V is TRBV12-3 or TRBV12-4 and J is TRBJ2-1; D call uncertain. This CDR3 contains 15 residues. The V gene lost 1 base and the J gene lost 2 bases, with 9 bases spanning the gap. CDR3 protein: CASSLDLPAYNEQFF. The CDR3 DNA sequence: TGTGCCAGCAGTTTAGACCTACCGGCCTACAATGAGCAGTTCTTC.

The chain employs TRBV28 and TRBJ2-5; the match to TRBD2 covers 13 bases. The junction had 9 bases not matched to a gene; V was cut back by 5 bases and J by 6 bases. CDR3 size: 16 residues. Germline assignment: CDR1 MDHEN and CDR2 SYDVKM. CDR3 nucleotides: TGTGCCAGCAGTACTCGGACTAGCGGGAGTTTCAAGACCCAGTACTTC. This gives the protein CASSTRTSGSFKTQYF.

V gene TRBV25-1 combines with J gene TRBJ1-4; no firm D call. The CDR3 has 15 residues. Germline lookup yields CDR1 MGHDK and CDR2 SYGVNS. V dropped 1 base and J dropped 5 bases, with 11 bases sitting between them. The CDR3 DNA is TGTGCCAGCAGTGAATCGGCAGCCGAAAATGAAAAACTGTTTTTT. Its protein is CASSESAAENEKLFF.

This clonotype was observed a handful of times. The chain is built from TRBV20-1 and TRBJ1-4, with TRBD1 as a possible D gene (5 bases). Trimming took 6 bases from V and 8 from J, leaving 19 bases between them. Germline loops: CDR1 DFQATT, CDR2 SNEGSKA (reference sequence). The CDR3 runs 14 residues. The CDR3 is CSATGTSEGEKLFF. Written as DNA, the CDR3 is TGCAGTGCAACCGGGACGTCCGAGGGGGAAAAACTGTTTTTT.

The chain employs TRBV28 and TRBJ2-7; tentatively, D is TRBD2 (5 bases). The germline gives CDR1 MDHEN, CDR2 SYDVKM. V lost 7 bases to trimming and J lost 2 bases, with 12 bases between them. The CDR3 runs to 13 residues. The CDR3 DNA sequence: TGTGCCAGCAACGGGGATCCTACCTACGAGCAGTACTTC. Translated: CASNGDPTYEQYF.

This clonotype has only a few counts. This rearrangement joins TRBV12-3 or TRBV12-4 to TRBJ2-7, with D possibly called TRBD1 or TRBD2 (7 bases each). V lost 5 bases and J 5 bases, leaving 19 bases between the germline ends. The CDR3 covers 15 residues. The chain's CDR3 is CASSLHQTGRDEQYF. Here the CDR3 DNA reads TGTGCCAGCAGTCTTCATCAGACAGGGAGGGACGAGCAGTACTTC.

The J gene is TRBJ2-1, the V gene TRBV5-6; the D gene is possibly TRBD1 (6 bases). CDR1 SGHDT and CDR2 YYEEEE come from the germline V gene. V lost 8 bases and J lost 0, with 9 bases in between. The CDR3 sequence is 13 residues long. CDR3: CASGTPSYNEQFF. CDR3 DNA: TGTGCCAGTGGGACACCCTCCTACAATGAGCAGTTCTTC.

This clonotype was seen a few times. This chain links TRBV20-1 with TRBJ2-1; 7 bases match TRBD1. CDR3 length: 14 residues. The germline gives CDR1 DFQATT, CDR2 SNEGSKA (reference sequence). Losses at the gene ends were 5 bases for V and 7 bases for J; bases not matched to a gene: 11. The CDR3 region has the DNA TGCAGTGCTGCGGACAGGTTAATAGGGAATGAGCAGTTCTTC. This sequence encodes CSAADRLIGNEQFF.

A word on this clonotype: One junction end disagrees with the germline gene, perhaps due to a read error. The chain uses TRBV4-2 and TRBJ1-2; no definite D call. Germline loops: CDR1 LGHNA, CDR2 YNFKEQ. The CDR3 runs to 14 residues. In DNA, the CDR3 is TGTGCCAGCAGCCAAGCCCCACTTAACTATGGCCACACCTTC. Protein sequence: CASSQAPLNYGHTF.

The gene calls are TRBV6-1 and TRBJ2-1; no firm D call. CDR3 length equals 12 residues. The germline V and J ends were trimmed by 6 bases and 8 bases, with 11 bases remaining between them. In germline, CDR1 is MNHNS, CDR2 SASEGT. CDR3 region: CASSTTVYEQFF. The CDR3, as DNA: TGTGCCAGCAGCACAACGGTATATGAGCAGTTCTTC.